One and the same sample provided the 11 T cell receptor beta chains below, sequenced in a study of blood T cell repertoires in COVID-19. This table comes from immunoSEQ multiplex PCR, and its TCRdb copy is limited to in-frame clones, with some not included. Here the sample spans 130,000 to 150,000 clones, approximately 91% being singletons. Specimen: peripheral blood. The source is a man in his forties or fifties with active or convalescent COVID-19.

This chain uses TRBV19 with TRBJ1-5, with 12 bases aligning to TRBD1. This CDR3 comprises 17 residues. Germline assignment: CDR1 LNHDA and CDR2 SQIVND (reference sequence). After removal of 3 bases from V and 6 bases from J, the junction contained 9 bases not matched to a gene. The CDR3 loop reads CASSIHTGTGGSQPQHF. The CDR3 nucleotides read TGTGCCAGTAGTATCCATACCGGGACAGGGGGCTCTCAGCCCCAGCATTTT.

The V call is TRBV6-5, the J call TRBJ2-2, with D uncertain. Per germline, CDR1 MNHEY and CDR2 SVGAGI. Trimming shortened V by 4 bases and J by 4 bases, and 4 bases separated the two germline ends. This CDR3 comprises 12 residues. The CDR3 DNA reads TGTGCCAGCAGTTTTCTCACCGGGGAGCTGTTTTTT. Its translation is CASSFLTGELFF.

This chain joins TRBV7-6 and TRBJ1-1, with D maybe TRBD1 (5 bases). CDR3 length: 15 residues. V gave up 5 bases and J gave up 7 bases, with 20 bases separating them. The V gene's germline CDR1 is SGHVS and CDR2 FNYEAQ. CDR3 in DNA: TGTGCCAGCAGCCCCGAAGGGGCAGGGAAGAATGAAGCTTTCTTT. Translation gives CASSPEGAGKNEAFF.

The rearrangement joins TRBV5-1 to TRBJ2-3; D possibly corresponds to TRBD1 (5 bases). The CDR3 sequence is 15 residues long. Trimming shortened V by 4 bases and J by 0 bases, and 12 bases separated the two germline ends. CDR1 and CDR2 from the germline V gene are SGHRS and YFSETQ. The CDR3 DNA reads TGCGCCAGCAGCCGAGACAGTCCTAGCACAGATACGCAGTATTTT. It codes for CASSRDSPSTDTQYF.

This clone was counted a single time. This rearrangement joins TRBV27 to TRBJ2-1; 7 bases are a match to TRBD2. This CDR3 region has 15 residues. V lost 8 bases, J lost 5 bases, and 12 bases stayed unmatched. Germline values: CDR1 MNHEY, CDR2 SMNVEV (reference sequence). The CDR3 here is CASASGTTMNNEQFF. The CDR3 coding sequence is TGTGCCAGCGCCTCCGGGACTACCATGAACAATGAGCAGTTCTTC.

The chain couples TRBV12-3 or TRBV12-4 to TRBJ2-2; the D is unclear. The CDR3 sequence is 11 residues long. V shed 4 bases and J shed 7 bases, with 4 bases lying between them. Here the CDR3 reads CASSSVGELFF. CDR3 sequence (DNA): TGTGCCAGCAGTTCTGTCGGGGAGCTGTTTTTT.

The chain combines TRBV6-1 with TRBJ1-2; D is undetermined. Deletions cut 0 bases from V and 4 bases from J, with 6 bases between. The CDR3 is 13 residues long. The V gene's germline CDR1 is MNHNS and CDR2 SASEGT. CDR3 sequence reads: CASSEARFYGYTF. CDR3 in DNA: TGTGCCAGCAGTGAAGCGCGGTTCTATGGCTACACCTTC.

This clone appeared a single time. The chain employs TRBV19 and TRBJ2-7; 7 positions agree with TRBD1. Trimming at V came to 4 bases and at J to 6 bases, leaving 12 bases not matched to a gene. Per germline, CDR1 LNHDA and CDR2 SQIVND (reference sequence). The CDR3 extends over 15 amino acids. The CDR3 coding sequence is TGTGCCAGTAGTACTGGAGACAGGGTCGTGGGCGAGCAGTACTTC. The encoded protein is CASSTGDRVVGEQYF. Using reference TRBV19 and TRBJ2-7 for the parts outside the CDR3, the full variable domain is DGGITQSPKYLFRKEGQNVTLSCEQNLNHDAMYWYRQDPGQGLRLIYYSQIVNDFQKGDIAEGYSVSREKKESFPLTVTSAQKNPTAFYLCASSTGDRVVGEQYFGPGTRLTVT.

The chain uses TRBV5-4 and TRBJ1-2, with D perhaps TRBD1 (6 bases). V was pared by 4 bases and J by 4 bases, with 17 bases between. This CDR3 has 15 residues. Germline CDR1 reads SGHNT; CDR2 reads YYREEE (reference sequence). This chain's CDR3 is CASSPAGGPFYGYTF. As DNA, the CDR3 is TGTGCCAGCAGCCCCGCTGGGGGCCCCTTCTATGGCTACACCTTC.

The CDR3 here is CASSVGRGRDYNEQFF. CDR3 sequence (DNA): TGTGCCAGCAGCGTAGGTCGCGGGAGAGACTACAATGAGCAGTTCTTC. V and J are TRBV9 and TRBJ2-1, with TRBD2 identical over 7 bases. The CDR3 has 16 amino acids. The J segment lost 3 bases and the V segment lost 0 bases, leaving 6 bases of the junction unmatched. CDR1 and CDR2 from the germline V gene are SGDLS and YYNGEE.

The J gene is TRBJ1-6, the V gene TRBV6-6; TRBD1 matches 8 bases. The CDR3 loop spans 14 amino acids. Unmatched junction bases numbered 5, after V lost 6 bases and J lost 7 bases. The germline V gene encodes CDR1 MNHNY and CDR2 SVGAGI (reference sequence). Here the CDR3 reads CASSQGARNSPLHF. The CDR3 bases are TGTGCCAGCAGCCAGGGGGCGCGGAATTCACCCCTCCACTTT.